The T cell receptor (beta chain) described here comes from a study of T cells in women clearing cervical HPV infection. Assay: immunoSEQ multiplex PCR; the TCRdb copy retains only in-frame clones and omits some. Its clone listing holds under 50,000 clones. Note on this clone: Antigen specificity is unknown. The CDR3 is cut off 3 residues early in the read; its end comes from the germline J gene.

Germline V lookup: CDR1 SEHNR, CDR2 FQNEAQ (reference sequence). This CDR3 has 15 residues. Study-wide results and limits: Repertoire richness, not evenness, was significantly elevated in CIN3+ cases versus controls.

The sequenced sample was blood buffy coat. This chain joins TRBV7-9 and TRBJ1-2; TRBD1 matches at 9 bases. This receptor was identified in a woman between 18 and 70 years old with a cervical HPV16 infection that either progressed to CIN3+ or cleared (not recorded which). CDR3 residues: CASSSSFTGGIDYTF. The sequenced CDR3 bases are TGTGCCAGCAGCTCATCCTTTACAGGGGGCATCGAC.